Sequencing of this T cell receptor beta chain was carried out in a study of early T cells in non-severe SARS-CoV-2 infection (dated by TCRdb to about 2021). Background on the whole study: Because TCR sequencing was done on bulk RNA from unsorted whole blood, the alpha and beta chains could not be paired.

The CDR3 contains 16 residues, cysteine and phenylalanine counted. Here the CDR3 DNA is all that survives: 48 bases in frame from base 1. CDR1 and CDR2 (SGHRS, YFSETQ) derive from the germline V gene. V is reduced by 4 bases and J by 7 bases, leaving a spacing of 22 bases between them. This was a case-control study nested in a cohort of healthcare workers in London, UK, who had nasopharyngeal swab PCR tests and blood samples taken every week. Healthcare workers were enrolled in the week of the UK lockdown, from 23 to 31 March 2020, and were followed every week for up to about 15 weeks. The protocol used for the library was 5' RACE. Instrument on record: NextSeq 500. The TCR library protocol attached unique molecular identifiers to individual cDNA molecules to correct for sequencing error and PCR bias. Sequencing covered both TCR alpha and beta chains, and within each sample the abundances of alpha and beta sequences were tightly co-correlated. On the authors' methods: Decombinator V4 was used to annotate the V gene, J gene and CDR3 of the TCR sequences. Expanded TCRs were defined as changing significantly between any two time points under a Poisson model with p below 0.0001. TCR abundances were normalised to the total number of TCRs sequenced in each sample and reported as counts per million. MAIT TCRs were defined by TRAV1-2 paired with TRAJ12, TRAJ20 or TRAJ33, and iNKT TCRs by TRAV10 paired with TRAJ18. VDJdb, accessed 1 November 2021, was searched for CMV, EBV and SARS-CoV-2 annotated TCRs, excluding TCRs annotated for multiple antigens. TCRdb reworked the public reads: Q25 trimming with fastp, MiXCR clone assembly, productive beta chains retained. Rows with one shared CDR3 protein collapse into an entry with the most common genes and DNA. The V and J calls were determined by TCRdb, not by the authors. The sample table contains 80,000 to 95,000 distinct CDR3 sequences; only one count was recorded for roughly 15% of them. Approximately 1.5% of the sample comes from the top ten.

This clonotype has ten or more counts. There is no known antigen for this receptor. Per-base qualities were not stored, and no clone one base away is much larger. Study-wide findings and limitations: VDJdb matching was skewed toward anti-spike CD8 responses and likely underestimated virus-specific expansions by missing private and CD4 specificities.

The source is an adult who was a healthcare worker with PCR-confirmed SARS-CoV-2 infection or an uninfected control (not recorded which). Recombination connected TRBV5-1 to TRBJ2-3; perhaps TRBD2 is the D gene, with 7 bases matching. The sample consisted of whole blood. The base sequence is TGCGCCAGCAGCGAAGAGGGGGGGACCACCCTCAATACGCAGTATTTT. It translates as CASSEEGGTTLNTQYF.